This T cell receptor (beta chain) came from a study of cytomegalovirus exposure and HLA in healthy donors. PCR primers comprised 60 Vbeta and 13 Jbeta primers. TCRdb's table, derived via immunoSEQ multiplex PCR, lists solely in-frame clones and lacks some. The data hold roughly 100,000 clones, with roughly 75% observed a single time. V shed 2 bases, J shed 0 bases, and the junction held 2 bases outside the gene matches. Germline values: CDR1 SEHNR, CDR2 FQNEAQ (reference sequence). There are 17 residues in the CDR3. The specimen sequenced was PBMCs. V gene TRBV7-9 combines with J gene TRBJ2-1, with 12 nucleotides matching TRBD2. The origin of this receptor is a woman aged 40-49 years in good health and CMV-seronegative. CDR3 DNA: TGTGCCAGCAGCTTAACGGGACTAGCGGGCTCCTACAATGAGCAGTTCTTC. Its protein is CASSLTGLAGSYNEQFF.